This T cell receptor (beta chain) was profiled in a study of CD8 T cells in Susac syndrome (dated by TCRdb to the late 2010s). Background for the entire study: Whether CD8+ T cell activation and differentiation in Susac syndrome was antigen driven was tested using repertoire sequencing. The research as a whole found: The TCR sequencing and HLA analysis was acknowledged to have included a relatively small number of individuals.

RNA was extracted using the RNeasy kit, and roughly 0.5 to 1 microgram was reverse transcribed with random hexamers. The immunoSEQ multiplex PCR assay, which covers 54 Vbeta and 13 Jbeta segments, was used to amplify TCR beta CDR3 regions. PCR amplification bias was corrected using a synthetic template baseline for primer optimization and computational correction. As for the original processing: Reads were annotated to V, D and J genes according to IMGT and were analyzed with immunoSEQ Analyzer, with only productive sequences retained. Clonality was computed as one minus Shannon entropy normalized by log2 of the number of productive unique sequences. For each patient and control, public and private clones were evaluated within the 100 most prevalent clones. Susac-specific clones were defined as absent from healthy and MS cohorts, about 1,100 published viral clones and other ImmuneACCESS disease sequences. In-frame beta chains were kept once TCRdb had trimmed the public reads at Q25 with fastp and called clones with MiXCR. All rows with the same CDR3 protein become a single entry with the most common DNA and genes. None of the V and J calls come from the authors' own analysis; TCRdb made them. Here the sample has 170,000 or so distinct CDR3 sequences; approximately 93% occur a single time. Jointly, the top ten make up roughly 0.094% of the sample.

Peripheral blood CD8+ and CD4+ T cells from healthy donors, Susac syndrome patients and multiple sclerosis patients were profiled by high-throughput TCR beta sequencing. The multiple sclerosis controls were treatment-naive patients whose relapsing-remitting disease, either stable or active, fulfilled the revised McDonald criteria. CD8+ TEMRA cells were enriched by FACS, while bulk CD8+ and CD4+ T cells were purified by magnetic negative isolation. Blood was collected in EDTA tubes and processed within 24 hours, with PBMCs isolated through density gradient centrifugation. PBMCs intended for TCR sequencing were frozen in liquid nitrogen and were later thawed in a 37 degrees C water bath. The sorted or isolated CD4+, CD8+ and CD8+ TEMRA cells had a purity of 90% or higher. The CDR3 runs 16 amino acids, cysteine and phenylalanine included. The only DNA kept is the CDR3, 48 bases in frame from the first base. As encoded in the germline V gene, CDR1 is MDHEN while CDR2 is SYDVKM. The junction shows trimming of 5 bases on V and 5 bases on J, plus 21 bases between the germline ends.

Concerning this clonotype itself: The target of this receptor is not known. No base-level quality is on record; no much larger clone is a single base apart.

Source material: CD4+ T cells from PBMCs. The sequence joins TRBV28 to TRBJ1-1; TRBD1 is a possible D gene, resting on 5 matching bases. This clonotype was sampled from a human donor with multiple sclerosis. The DNA sequence is as follows: TGTGCCAGCAGTCAGGACATTTCTCGTCCGAGAACTGAAGCTTTCTTT. Its translation reads: CASSQDISRPRTEAFF.